This TCR beta chain was captured by sequencing in a study of human T cells and chemical hapten exposure. This clonotype was recorded many times. What it recognizes is unknown. Time point described: pre-sensitization, week 0. Indicated treatment: therapeutic diphenylcyclopropenone sensitization with weekly scalp DPC. Blood was collected ahead of every patch test applied. With 9 bases removed from V and 3 bases from J, the gap between germline ends came to 10 bases. Germline CDR1 SEHNR, CDR2 FQNEAQ (reference sequence). CDR3 length equals 12 residues. Study observations and caveats: As patch test score rose, PT1 expanded TCR counts tended to rise as well.

Individual cDNA molecules had unique molecular identifiers attached to them by the library. TCRdb reanalysed the RACE reads using MiXCR and keeps one entry per CDR3 protein. The table has some 330,000 distinct CDR3 sequences, around 5% seen once. The sequencing used whole blood, collected in connection with sensitization to the hapten diphenylcyclopropenone (DPC). The TCR was taken from a woman between 18 and 30 years old with alopecia areata. Some clones in this sample may be carry-over from other donors' samples. The chain uses TRBV7-9 and TRBJ2-3; unclear D gene. CDR3 loop: CASTAGTDTQYF. The CDR3 bases are TGTGCCAGTACCGCCGGGACAGATACGCAGTATTTT.